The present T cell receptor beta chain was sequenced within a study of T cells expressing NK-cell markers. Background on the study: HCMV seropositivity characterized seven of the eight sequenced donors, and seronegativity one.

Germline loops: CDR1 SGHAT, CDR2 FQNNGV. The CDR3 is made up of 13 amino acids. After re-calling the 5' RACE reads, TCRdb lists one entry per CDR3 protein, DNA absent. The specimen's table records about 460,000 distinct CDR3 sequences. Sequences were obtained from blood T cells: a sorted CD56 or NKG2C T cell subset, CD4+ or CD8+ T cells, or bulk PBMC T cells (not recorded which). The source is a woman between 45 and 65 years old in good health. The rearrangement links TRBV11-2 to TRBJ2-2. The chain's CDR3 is CASSWSITGELFF.